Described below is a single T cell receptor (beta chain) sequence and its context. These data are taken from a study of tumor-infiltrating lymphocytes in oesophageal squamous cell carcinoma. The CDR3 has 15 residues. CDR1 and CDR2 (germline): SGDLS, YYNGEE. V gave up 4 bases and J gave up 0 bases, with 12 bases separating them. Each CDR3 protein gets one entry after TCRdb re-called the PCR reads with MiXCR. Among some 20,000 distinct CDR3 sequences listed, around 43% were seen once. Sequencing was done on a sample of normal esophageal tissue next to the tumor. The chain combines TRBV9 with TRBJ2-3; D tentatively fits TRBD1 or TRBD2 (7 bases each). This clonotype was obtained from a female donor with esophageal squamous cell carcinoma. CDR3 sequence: CASSPRGGSTDTQYF. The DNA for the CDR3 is TGTGCCAGCAGCCCCAGGGGGGGGAGCACAGATACGCAGTATTTT. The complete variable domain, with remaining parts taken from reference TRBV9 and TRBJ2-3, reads DSGVTQTPKHLITATGQRVTLRCSPRSGDLSVYWYQQSLDQGLQFLIQYYNGEERAKGNILERFSAQQFPDLHSELNLSSLELGDSALYFCASSPRGGSTDTQYFGPGTRLTVL.